This TCR beta chain was captured in a study of T cells in Graves' hyperthyroidism and ophthalmopathy. Amplified regions were TCR beta CDR3 sequences from RNA transcripts. In the first-round RT-PCR of the TCR CDR3, the HTBI primer set was used. TCRdb itself ran the multiplex PCR reads through MiXCR, one entry per CDR3 protein. The sample has roughly 700,000 distinct CDR3 sequences; 12% to 15% are singletons. CDR1 is MNHEY, CDR2 SMNVEV, per germline (reference sequence). Between the trimmed V and J ends, which lost 9 bases and 2 bases, there was a span of 14 bases. The CDR3 has 14 amino acids. This clonotype has only a few counts.

Input material: blood. V is TRBV27 and J is TRBJ2-1; D remains unclear. This TCR was recovered from a woman under 30 with Graves' hyperthyroidism. The CDR3 reads CASMDGITYNEQFF. Here the CDR3 DNA reads TGTGCCAGTATGGACGGAATAACCTACAATGAGCAGTTCTTC.